This is a list of T cell receptor beta chains from one sample in a study of cytomegalovirus exposure and HLA in healthy donors. The assay was immunoSEQ multiplex PCR, and TCRdb's table has in-frame clones only and misses some. The sample holds some 170,000 clones, roughly 9.4% seen once. Specimen: PBMCs. The receptors shown here come from a woman aged 25 to 39 in good health and CMV-seropositive. The CDR3 runs from the conserved cysteine through the conserved F or W. A D gene is named only where the DNA matches it firmly. Some rows have no size entry. The others give once, few or many, or a class for an expanded clone.

CDR3nt,CDR3aa,j_gene,v_gene,abundance,d_gene
TGTGCCAGCAGCGTGGTGGCGGGAGGGCCGGATACGCAGTATTTT,CASSVVAGGPDTQYF,TRBJ2-3,TRBV9,few,TRBD2
TGCGCCAGCAGCTTGGCGAGTAGCGGGGTCCAGGGGACCCAGTACTTC,CASSLASSGVQGTQYF,TRBJ2-5,TRBV5-1,.,TRBD2
TGTGCCAGCAGTCCTCAATGGGCAGAGGGCTACACCTTC,CASSPQWAEGYTF,TRBJ1-2,TRBV5-4,.,.
TGTGCCAGCAGCGTGAGCGGGGGCTACAATGAGCAGTTCTTC,CASSVSGGYNEQFF,TRBJ2-1,TRBV9,.,TRBD2
TGTGCCAGCAAACGGGACTCCTCCTACAATGAGCAGTTCTTC,CASKRDSSYNEQFF,TRBJ2-1,TRBV2,few,.
TGCGCCAGCAGCTCCCAGGGGGCGGTTGATGAGCAGTTCTTC,CASSSQGAVDEQFF,TRBJ2-1,TRBV5-1,few,TRBD1
TGCGCCAGCAGCCAAGCGGGAGGGCCCTACGAGCAGTACTTC,CASSQAGGPYEQYF,TRBJ2-7,TRBV4-1,few,TRBD2
TGTGCCAGCAGCCCTCAGTCTACGGCGGAAGAGACCCAGTACTTC,CASSPQSTAEETQYF,TRBJ2-5,TRBV9,.,.
TGCGCCAGCAGCTTGGAGGGACAGAGAATGTACGAGCAGTACTTC,CASSLEGQRMYEQYF,TRBJ2-7,TRBV5-1,.,TRBD1
TGCGCCAGCAGCCCGATGGGGACATTCGAAAATGAGCAGTTCTTC,CASSPMGTFENEQFF,TRBJ2-1,TRBV5-1,.,.
TGTGCCAGCAGCTTAGAGGCGGGGTTGGTCACCGGGGAGCTGTTTTTT,CASSLEAGLVTGELFF,TRBJ2-2,TRBV7-6,few,.
TGTGCCAGCTCCCCGGAGTCCCACTCCTACGAGCAGTACTTC,CASSPESHSYEQYF,TRBJ2-7,TRBV6-1,.,.
TGTGCCAGTAGTACCGGGACTAGCTACGAGCAGTACTTC,CASSTGTSYEQYF,TRBJ2-7,TRBV19,.,TRBD2
TGTGCCAGCAAAACTAGCGGGACGTCCCGTCATGAGCAGTTCTTC,CASKTSGTSRHEQFF,TRBJ2-1,TRBV6-1,.,TRBD2
TGCAGCGTTGATACGGGGAAGACTGAAGCTTTCTTT,CSVDTGKTEAFF,TRBJ1-1,TRBV29-1,few,.
TGTGCCAGCAGTGATGGGACAGGGGGAGGTTATGGCTACACCTTC,CASSDGTGGGYGYTF,TRBJ1-2,TRBV25-1,few,TRBD1
TGTGCCACCCAACAGGGCCTGGGGACAGATACGCAGTATTTT,CATQQGLGTDTQYF,TRBJ2-3,TRBV10-3,few,.
TGTGCCACCAGCAGAGATAAGACTCGCGAGCAGTACTTC,CATSRDKTREQYF,TRBJ2-7,TRBV15,.,.
TGCGCCAGCAGCACCCTACAGGGGGCGAGGGATACGCAGTATTTT,CASSTLQGARDTQYF,TRBJ2-3,TRBV5-1,.,TRBD1
TGCGCCAGCAGCTTGGAAACATACCCAGATACGCAGTATTTT,CASSLETYPDTQYF,TRBJ2-3,TRBV5-1,few,.
TGCGCCAGCAGCACCGTCATAGCGATGAACACCGGGGAGCTGTTTTTT,CASSTVIAMNTGELFF,TRBJ2-2,TRBV5-1,.,.
TGTGCCAGCAGCGTAGGAGGACATTTCTCCTACAATGAGCAGTTCTTC,CASSVGGHFSYNEQFF,TRBJ2-1,TRBV9,.,.
TGCGCCAGCATCTCCGGGAGTACCACCACAGATACGCAGTATTTT,CASISGSTTTDTQYF,TRBJ2-3,TRBV10-2,.,.
TGTGCCAGTAGTTTCGGGATTTTCGCCTACGAGCAGTACTTC,CASSFGIFAYEQYF,TRBJ2-7,TRBV19,.,.
TGTGCCAGCAGCCCGGGATCTGAGTGGGAGACCCAGTACTTC,CASSPGSEWETQYF,TRBJ2-5,TRBV5-4,few,.
TGTGCCTGGTTGAGCGGCGCCTACGAGCAGTACTTC,CAWLSGAYEQYF,TRBJ2-7,TRBV30,few,.
TGTGCCAGCAGCCGACAGGGGACGGAAAACACCATATATTTT,CASSRQGTENTIYF,TRBJ1-3,TRBV7-2,few,TRBD1
TGTGCCATCAGTGAACCCCCAGAGGGTATGCAGCCCCAGCATTTT,CAISEPPEGMQPQHF,TRBJ1-5,TRBV10-3,few,.
TGTGCCAGCAGCTCGGACGCGGGAGGGGTGCGGCCGTGGTTCTTC,CASSSDAGGVRPWFF,TRBJ2-1,TRBV5-4,few,TRBD2
TGTGCCAGCAGCGTAGTGACAGCTCCCTCTAACTATGGCTACACCTTC,CASSVVTAPSNYGYTF,TRBJ1-2,TRBV9,.,.
TGTGCCACCAGCACAGAAGGGGTAGAAAGATATGGCTACACCTTC,CATSTEGVERYGYTF,TRBJ1-2,TRBV15,.,.
TGCGCCAGCAGCTTGGGGACTAGCGGGAGAGAGACCCAGTACTTC,CASSLGTSGRETQYF,TRBJ2-5,TRBV5-1,few,TRBD2
TGCGCCAGCAGCCCCCCAGGTCAAAGGGGCGAGCAGTACTTC,CASSPPGQRGEQYF,TRBJ2-7,TRBV4-1,few,.
TGTGCCAGTAGTGACAGTAACTATGGCTACACCTTC,CASSDSNYGYTF,TRBJ1-2,TRBV19,.,.
TGTGCCAGTAGTGCGGTTAAGACAGATACGCAGTATTTT,CASSAVKTDTQYF,TRBJ2-3,TRBV19,.,.
TGCGCCAGCAGGGGAGACGCTGCCAACACTGAAGCTTTCTTT,CASRGDAANTEAFF,TRBJ1-1,TRBV10-2,few,.
TGTGCCAGCAGCGCCCAAAACGATGGGACAGGACCCTACAATGAGCAGTTCTTC,CASSAQNDGTGPYNEQFF,TRBJ2-1,TRBV9,few,TRBD1
TGTGCCAGGTCGGACAGGGGAGGCCGCTACACCTTC,CARSDRGGRYTF,TRBJ1-2,TRBV2,few,TRBD1
TGTGCCAGCAGCTTGGGGCCTCAGGGCAATGAGCAGTTCTTC,CASSLGPQGNEQFF,TRBJ2-1,TRBV5-4,.,.
TGTGCCAGCTCACCGCAAGGACAGGGATACAATGAGCAGTTCTTC,CASSPQGQGYNEQFF,TRBJ2-1,TRBV18,few,TRBD1
TGTGCCTGGAGTCGGCGAGGCCATGAGCAGTTCTTC,CAWSRRGHEQFF,TRBJ2-1,TRBV30,few,.
TGTGCCAGCAGTTTAAGTGGGAGCGAGCAGTACTTC,CASSLSGSEQYF,TRBJ2-7,TRBV6-5,.,.
TGCGCCAGCAGCCAGGCACTACAGGGGGCGAACACTGAAGCTTTCTTT,CASSQALQGANTEAFF,TRBJ1-1,TRBV5-1,.,TRBD1
TGTGCCAGCAGTGTTCCTAGGACTAGCGGGACTTCCTACGAGCAGTACTTC,CASSVPRTSGTSYEQYF,TRBJ2-7,TRBV25-1,few,TRBD2
TGCAGCGTGGGGGGGGGAAATCAGCCCCAGCATTTT,CSVGGGNQPQHF,TRBJ1-5,TRBV29-1,few,.
TGTGCCAGCAGTTACTCGAGCTCCAGGGACAAATCTTTTGTCCCTTACGAGCAGTACTTC,CASSYSSSRDKSFVPYEQYF,TRBJ2-7,TRBV6-8,few,.
TGCGCCAGCAGCCGTGGTGGACAGGGAGAAAACATTCAGTACTTC,CASSRGGQGENIQYF,TRBJ2-4,TRBV5-1,few,TRBD1
TGTGCCACCAGCGTACCGACTCGACAGGCCCAGTACTTC,CATSVPTRQAQYF,TRBJ2-5,TRBV15,.,.
TGCGCCAGCAGCTTGGGACAGGGCGGTTTCTCTGGAAACACCATATATTTT,CASSLGQGGFSGNTIYF,TRBJ1-3,TRBV5-1,few,TRBD1
TGTGCCATCAGTGAGGGGTCGGGAGGGCCCCCAGATACGCAGTATTTT,CAISEGSGGPPDTQYF,TRBJ2-3,TRBV10-3,few,TRBD2
TGTGCCTGGAGTGTGATAGGAGGCACAACTGAAGCTTTCTTT,CAWSVIGGTTEAFF,TRBJ1-1,TRBV30,.,.
TGTGCCAGCAGCCTCAGAAATGCCAAAAACATTCAGTACTTC,CASSLRNAKNIQYF,TRBJ2-4,TRBV5-4,.,.
TGTGCCAGCAACGGGGAGGACAATCAGCCCCAGCATTTT,CASNGEDNQPQHF,TRBJ1-5,TRBV6-7,few,.
TGTGCCACCCACCGGGGTAGCTCCTACAATGAGCAGTTCTTC,CATHRGSSYNEQFF,TRBJ2-1,TRBV2,few,.
TGCGCCAGCAGTCCTACGGGACAGCTTCAGCCCCAGCATTTT,CASSPTGQLQPQHF,TRBJ1-5,TRBV10-2,.,TRBD1
TGTGCCAGCAGCTTACCCTCCGGAGGCTATGGCTACACCTTC,CASSLPSGGYGYTF,TRBJ1-2,TRBV7-9,few,.
TGTGCCAGCAGTGAAGCGGGAAGGGGTGGCTACACCTTC,CASSEAGRGGYTF,TRBJ1-2,TRBV2,.,.
TGTGCCAGTAGTATGGGCCAGCATGGCTACACCTTC,CASSMGQHGYTF,TRBJ1-2,TRBV19,.,.
TGCGCCAGCAGCCAAGACCGGGCGGGGGCGAGGCAGACCCAGTACTTC,CASSQDRAGARQTQYF,TRBJ2-5,TRBV4-1,once,.